These 10 T cell receptor beta chains originate from one sample sequenced in a study of shared T cell receptors in the human thymus. TCRdb's table, derived via immunoSEQ multiplex PCR, lists solely in-frame clones and lacks some. The sample records about 660,000 clones, around nine tenths being singletons. These same records also appear under a second study, on human thymus T cells.

The sample taken for sequencing was thymocytes. These receptor sequences come from a boy younger than two with a congenital heart defect.

The V gene is TRBV4-2, the J gene TRBJ2-5; 7 bases line up with TRBD2. Losses at the gene ends were 2 bases for V and 4 bases for J; bases not matched to a gene: 19. Germline CDR1 is LGHNA and CDR2 is YNFKEQ. The CDR3 is 19 amino acids. This CDR3 is CASSQYQLLRGRAGETQYF. CDR3 coding DNA: TGTGCCAGCAGCCAATATCAGCTATTGAGAGGGAGGGCGGGAGAGACCCAGTACTTC.

V and J are TRBV27 and TRBJ2-1, with 16 bases identical to TRBD2. CDR3 length equals 18 residues. Germline assignment: CDR1 MNHEY and CDR2 SMNVEV (reference sequence). V was pared by 6 bases and J by 2 bases, with 7 bases of the junction left unmatched. Here the CDR3 reads CASRPGLAGGRAYNEQFF. The CDR3 DNA follows: TGTGCCAGCAGGCCGGGACTAGCGGGAGGGCGGGCCTACAATGAGCAGTTCTTC.

The rearrangement uses TRBV7-3 and TRBJ2-7, with 7 bases that match TRBD2. The germline V gene has CDR1 SGHTA and CDR2 FQGTGA. V trimming: 5 bases; J trimming: 7 bases; junction bases outside the gene matches: 8. The CDR3 is 13 amino acids. The chain's CDR3 is CASSPQGGAEQYF. CDR3 bases: TGTGCCAGCAGCCCCCAGGGAGGGGCTGAGCAGTACTTC.

The chain couples TRBV27 to TRBJ2-2; the match to TRBD1 covers 9 bases. Germline V gives CDR1 MNHEY, CDR2 SMNVEV (reference sequence). CDR3 length: 16 residues. The trim removed 5 bases at V and 0 bases at J, leaving 4 bases unmatched. The CDR3 nucleotides read TGTGCCAGCAGTGCACGGACAGGGGCGAACACCGGGGAGCTGTTTTTT. Translating it yields CASSARTGANTGELFF.

The rearrangement uses TRBV28 and TRBJ2-3; D unresolved. Per germline, CDR1 MDHEN and CDR2 SYDVKM. The CDR3 has 15 residues. Trimming left V 1 base short and J 0 bases short, with 8 bases between. In DNA, the CDR3 is TGTGCCAGCAGTTTATTTATTTCTAGCACAGATACGCAGTATTTT. This translates into CASSLFISSTDTQYF.

The chain recombines TRBV19 with TRBJ2-5, with 10 bases identical to TRBD2. Unmatched junction bases numbered 3, after V lost 5 bases and J lost 3 bases. Germline loops: CDR1 LNHDA, CDR2 SQIVND (reference sequence). The CDR3 has 14 amino acids. The CDR3 reads CASSPGTSEETQYF. The CDR3 bases are TGTGCCAGTAGTCCCGGGACTAGCGAAGAGACCCAGTACTTC.

The V and J genes are TRBV28 and TRBJ1-4, with D perhaps TRBD1 (6 bases). Trimming took off 2 bases at V and 8 bases at J, with 15 bases between the two ends. The V gene's germline CDR1 is MDHEN and CDR2 SYDVKM. The CDR3 contains 15 residues. CDR3 region: CASSLRGGTEEKLFF. The CDR3 DNA sequence: TGTGCCAGCAGTTTAAGGGGGGGAACGGAGGAAAAACTGTTTTTT. The full variable domain, completed using reference TRBV28 and TRBJ1-4, is DVKVTQSSRYLVKRTGEKVFLECVQDMDHENMFWYRQDPGLGLRLIYFSYDVKMKEKGDIPEGYSVSREKKERFSLILESASTNQTSMYLCASSLRGGTEEKLFFGSGTQLSVL.

The chain combines TRBV2 with TRBJ2-7; tentatively, D is TRBD1 (7 bases). The CDR3 contains 14 residues. V was trimmed by 6 bases and J by 3 bases, leaving 15 bases between them. Germline V lookup: CDR1 SNHLY, CDR2 FYNNEI. CDR3 protein: CASSRGRGDYEQYF. CDR3 DNA: TGTGCCAGCAGCAGGGGCAGGGGGGACTACGAGCAGTACTTC.

The chain has TRBV18 and TRBJ2-4, with TRBD1 matching 8 bases. V dropped 4 bases and J dropped 0; count of bases not matched to a gene: 5. The germline V gene has CDR1 KGHSH and CDR2 LQKENI. The CDR3 is made up of 16 amino acids. The CDR3 here is CASSRTGRLAKNIQYF. CDR3 nucleotide sequence: TGTGCCAGCTCACGGACAGGGAGACTAGCCAAAAACATTCAGTACTTC.

The V call is TRBV30, the J call TRBJ1-2; maybe TRBD1 (6 bases). Trimming took off 0 bases at V and 2 bases at J, with 13 bases between the two ends. CDR1 GTSNPN and CDR2 SVGIG come from the germline V gene (reference sequence). The CDR3 sequence is 15 residues long. This chain's CDR3 is CAWSVDFGTNYGYTF. CDR3 nucleotides: TGTGCCTGGAGTGTAGATTTCGGGACAAACTATGGCTACACCTTC.